One sample yielded the 20 T cell receptor beta chains listed below, sequenced in a study of cytomegalovirus exposure and HLA in healthy donors. 60 Vbeta and 13 Jbeta primers were used in PCR. TCRdb's table, derived via immunoSEQ multiplex PCR, lists solely in-frame clones and lacks some. This table has some 180,000 clones, just under 80% appearing once. The material sequenced was PBMCs. These receptors all stem from a female donor in good health and CMV-seronegative.

The chain carries TRBV29-1 and TRBJ2-1, with D possibly being TRBD2 (7 bases). Trimming cost V 6 bases and J 3 bases, with 21 bases left between them. Germline V gene sequence: CDR1 SQVTM, CDR2 ANQGSEA. CDR3 size: 16 residues. DNA for the CDR3: TGCAGCGTCAACCTTCTAGGGGGGGCGGGCTACAATGAGCAGTTCTTC. Translating gives CSVNLLGGAGYNEQFF.

This chain joins TRBV9 and TRBJ2-1; D remains ambiguous. Trimming stripped 2 bases from V and 7 bases from J, with 10 bases between. The CDR3 extends over 13 amino acids. Per the germline V gene, CDR1 is SGDLS and CDR2 is YYNGEE. The CDR3 bases are TGTGCCAGCAGCGTGGCAGGTGGAAATGAGCAGTTCTTC. It encodes CASSVAGGNEQFF.

The chain couples TRBV30 to TRBJ1-3; D unclear. Deletions cut 2 bases from V and 4 bases from J, with 6 bases between. The CDR3 is 12 amino acids. Germline assignment: CDR1 GTSNPN and CDR2 SVGIG (reference sequence). As DNA, the CDR3 is TGTGCCTGGAGTATTTTAGGAAACACCATATATTTT. Its translation is CAWSILGNTIYF. The whole variable domain, remainder taken from reference TRBV30 and TRBJ1-3, is SQTIHQWPATLVQPVGSPLSLECTVEGTSNPNLYWYRQAAGRGLQLLFYSVGIGQISSEVPQNLSASRPQDRQFILSSKKLLLSDSGFYLCAWSILGNTIYFGEGSWLTVV.

The rearrangement uses TRBV9 and TRBJ2-7; D might be TRBD2 (6 bases). Germline-derived CDR1 and CDR2 are SGDLS and YYNGEE. V lost 0 bases and J 4 bases, leaving 11 bases between the germline ends. The CDR3 contains 14 residues. Here the CDR3 DNA reads TGTGCCAGCAGCGTAGCGGCTAGCGTATACGAGCAGTACTTC. As protein: CASSVAASVYEQYF.

This chain links TRBV9 with TRBJ2-3; 7 positions agree with TRBD2. Looked up from germline, CDR1 is SGDLS and CDR2 is YYNGEE. This CDR3 region has 17 residues. V shed 6 bases, J shed 0 bases, and the junction held 13 bases outside the gene matches. Here the CDR3 DNA reads TGTGCCAGCAACGAAAATCCGAGCGGGGATAGCACAGATACGCAGTATTTT. Protein sequence: CASNENPSGDSTDTQYF.

The rearrangement uses TRBV29-1 and TRBJ2-1; possible D gene TRBD1, 5 bases. V was trimmed by 6 bases and J by 8 bases, leaving 17 bases between them. This CDR3 spans 13 amino acids. Looked up from germline, CDR1 is SQVTM and CDR2 is ANQGSEA. CDR3 DNA sequence: TGCAGCGTCAGGGTCATAAGGTCGGATGAGCAGTTCTTC. It codes for CSVRVIRSDEQFF.

This clone was recorded a few times. V usage is TRBV2 and J usage is TRBJ2-2; D gene unclear. Trimming stripped 0 bases from V and 5 bases from J, with 13 bases between. The CDR3 runs 16 residues. CDR1 is SNHLY and CDR2 is FYNNEI in the germline V gene. For the CDR3, the DNA is TGTGCCAGCAGTGAAGCGCGTACTACCCGAACCGGGGAGCTGTTTTTT. Protein: CASSEARTTRTGELFF.

V is TRBV14 and J is TRBJ1-4, with D possibly matching TRBD1 (6 bases). V lost 1 base and J lost 8, with 17 bases in between. This CDR3 is 16 amino acids long. The germline CDR1 and CDR2 sequences are SGHDN and FVKESK. This chain's CDR3 is CASSQGVAGAQEKLFF. CDR3 nucleotides: TGTGCCAGCAGCCAAGGGGTCGCAGGGGCTCAAGAAAAACTGTTTTTT.

For this clone: Other DNA sequences in this sample translate to the same CDR3. The rearrangement joins TRBV2 to TRBJ1-2; possible D gene TRBD1, 6 bases. The V gene lost 3 bases and the J gene lost 4 bases, with 21 bases spanning the gap. CDR1 and CDR2 (germline): SNHLY, FYNNEI. The CDR3 totals 17 residues. The CDR3 loop is CASSEAFGDGGAYGYTF. CDR3 nucleotides: TGTGCCAGCAGTGAGGCGTTCGGGGACGGGGGGGCCTATGGCTACACCTTC. Drawing the rest from reference TRBV2 and TRBJ1-2, the complete variable domain is EPEVTQTPSHQVTQMGQEVILRCVPISNHLYFYWYRQILGQKVEFLVSFYNNEISEKSEIFDDQFSVERPDGSNFTLKIRSTKLEDSAMYFCASSEAFGDGGAYGYTFGSGTRLTVV.

This chain connects TRBV7-9 to TRBJ2-2; 7 bases are shared with TRBD2. With 1 base clipped from V and 0 bases from J, the junction kept 5 bases outside the gene matches. CDR1 and CDR2 (germline): SEHNR, FQNEAQ (reference sequence). The CDR3 totals 17 residues. CDR3: CASSLGPGTTNTGELFF. DNA of the CDR3: TGTGCCAGCAGCTTAGGTCCCGGGACTACGAACACCGGGGAGCTGTTTTTT.

This chain connects TRBV5-1 to TRBJ1-1, with D perhaps matching TRBD1 (5 bases). V lost 0 bases, J lost 5 bases, and 11 bases lay in between. Per the germline V gene, CDR1 is SGHRS and CDR2 is YFSETQ. The length of the CDR3 is 14 residues. The CDR3 nucleotides read TGCGCCAGCAGCTTGGGGGAGGCAGGGACTGAAGCTTTCTTT. Its protein product is CASSLGEAGTEAFF.

This clone has only a few counts. V usage is TRBV18 and J usage is TRBJ2-5; 10 bases map to TRBD2. CDR1 is KGHSH and CDR2 is LQKENI in the germline V gene. The ends lost 2 bases at V and 4 bases at J; junction bases unmatched: 10. This CDR3 is built from 17 residues. In DNA, the CDR3 is TGTGCCAGCTCACCAACGGTAGCGGGGGGATTCCGAGAGACCCAGTACTTC. It yields the protein CASSPTVAGGFRETQYF.

The chain is built from TRBV6-4 and TRBJ2-1, with 9 bases lining up with TRBD2. In germline, CDR1 is MRHNA, CDR2 SNTAGT. The CDR3 has 16 residues. The V and J ends lost 5 bases and 7 bases, in that order; junction bases with no gene match: 12. This CDR3 reads CASSPDSGRNYNEQFF. CDR3 sequence (DNA): TGTGCCAGCAGTCCAGATAGCGGGAGAAATTATAATGAGCAGTTCTTC.

The chain joins TRBV7-8 to TRBJ2-1, with 11 positions matching TRBD2. V shed 4 bases, J shed 7 bases, and the junction held 12 bases outside the gene matches. The CDR3 extends over 17 amino acids. CDR1 is SGHVS and CDR2 is FQNEAQ in the germline V gene. The CDR3 DNA is TGTGCCAGCAGCTCCCTTATTAGCGGGAGGGCTGGGAATGAGCAGTTCTTC. This sequence encodes CASSSLISGRAGNEQFF.

The chain is built from TRBV2 and TRBJ2-1; 10 bases align to TRBD1. Looked up from germline, CDR1 is SNHLY and CDR2 is FYNNEI. The junction had 4 bases not matched to a gene; V was cut back by 8 bases and J by 12 bases. The CDR3 has 11 amino acids. The CDR3 spells CASQTGGGQFF. The DNA of the CDR3 is TGTGCCAGCCAGACAGGGGGCGGGCAGTTCTTC.

Worth noting for this clone: At one end the junction does not follow the germline gene, possibly because of a read error. The rearrangement links TRBV7-9 to TRBJ2-3, with 7 positions matching TRBD2. The germline V gene has CDR1 SEHNR and CDR2 FQNEAQ (reference sequence). The CDR3 has 15 residues. The CDR3 sequence: CSSSPRLASTDTQYF. CDR3 sequence (DNA): TGTTCCAGCAGCCCAAGACTAGCTAGCACAGATACGCAGTATTTT.

This clone was detected a few times. V gene TRBV28 combines with J gene TRBJ1-1, with 9 nucleotides matching TRBD1. The CDR3 sequence is 17 residues long. Losses at the gene ends were 4 bases for V and 11 bases for J; bases not matched to a gene: 20. Germline CDR1 MDHEN, CDR2 SYDVKM. CDR3 DNA sequence: TGTGCCAGCAGTTGGGGCACAATACCGGGACAGGGAGCAACCGCTTTCTTT. The encoded protein is CASSWGTIPGQGATAFF.

The chain employs TRBV19 and TRBJ2-7; a weak D match, TRBD2 (5 bases). Deletions cut 1 base from V and 2 bases from J, with 12 bases between. Germline V CDR1 and CDR2: LNHDA, SQIVND (reference sequence). This CDR3 has 15 residues. The CDR3 region has the DNA TGTGCCAGTAGTATAGTGGGCGGGCCCGCCTACGAGCAGTACTTC. Its translation is CASSIVGGPAYEQYF.

This clone was seen a single time. The chain is built from TRBV4-2 and TRBJ2-2; 12 bases are a match to TRBD1. V lost 0 bases and J lost 0; bases outside the gene matches: 5. The germline V gene has CDR1 LGHNA and CDR2 YNFKEQ. This CDR3 is built from 19 residues. The DNA of the CDR3 is TGTGCCAGCAGCCAAGAGTCTGGGACAGGGGGCTCGAACACCGGGGAGCTGTTTTTT. Amino acids: CASSQESGTGGSNTGELFF.

The CDR3 sequence is CASSLRQVPLNTGELFF. The CDR3 DNA follows: TGTGCCAGCAGTTTAAGACAGGTTCCCCTTAACACCGGGGAGCTGTTTTTT. This sequence joins TRBV27 and TRBJ2-2, with a weak D call TRBD1 (6 bases). CDR3 length: 17 amino acids. V was clipped by 2 bases and J by 2 bases, with 15 bases between them. Germline values: CDR1 MNHEY, CDR2 SMNVEV (reference sequence).